This T cell receptor beta chain was documented in a study of shared clonotypes between healthy human individuals. Study-wide results and caveats: Shared clonotypes: about 5.3% naive CD4, under 4% naive CD8, 2.3% memory CD4, roughly 0.4% memory CD8.

This table comes from immunoSEQ multiplex PCR, and its TCRdb copy is limited to in-frame clones, with some not included. The sample holds over a million clones, about 98% seen once. This clone was detected once. Its antigen is still unknown. The CDR3 runs 13 residues. The germline V gene has CDR1 ENHRY and CDR2 SYGVKD. The V end lost 0 bases, the J end lost 5 bases, and 7 bases lay between the germline ends. The chain links TRBV10-3 to TRBJ1-1; D is ambiguous. This TCR came from a man younger than 45 in good health. The sequencing sample was made of naive CD4+ T cells sorted from blood. The sample's subset: CD45RA+ positively selected. CDR3 sequence: CAISESGWTEAFF. The CDR3, as DNA: TGTGCCATCAGTGAGTCGGGCTGGACTGAAGCTTTCTTT.